Below are 21 T cell receptor beta chains sequenced from a single sample in a study of shared clonotypes between healthy human individuals. Method: immunoSEQ multiplex PCR; TCRdb's copy keeps in-frame clones and lacks some. The sample holds roughly 2,300,000 clones, roughly 90% seen once. What was sequenced was naive CD4+ T cells from PBMCs. As to subset: CD45RA+ positively selected. These receptors originate from a man in his late teens or twenties in good health. Some clones in this sample may be carry-over from other donors' samples.

The rearrangement joins TRBV5-1 to TRBJ1-5, with no clear D. Germline CDR1 and CDR2: SGHRS and YFSETQ. Trimming took 0 bases from V and 6 from J, leaving 16 bases between them. The CDR3 spans 16 residues. CDR3 coding DNA: TGCGCCAGCAGCTTGGGTACCCAAAGTAATGCTCAGCCCCAGCATTTT. This codes for CASSLGTQSNAQPQHF.

The V call is TRBV3-2, the J call TRBJ2-2. TRBV3-2 constitutes a pseudogene. This CDR3 is 8 amino acids long. The CDR3 bases are TGTGGGGCCGGGGAGCTGTTTTTT. This translates into CGAGELFF.

V is TRBV7-6 and J is TRBJ2-3; possible D gene TRBD2, 7 bases. The V gene's germline CDR1 is SGHVS and CDR2 FNYEAQ. Trimming took 5 bases from V and 5 from J, leaving 17 bases between them. The CDR3 covers 15 residues. CDR3 sequence: CASSGGRGAVDTQYF. CDR3 coding DNA: TGTGCCAGCAGCGGTGGCCGGGGGGCCGTAGATACGCAGTATTTT.

CDR3 loop: CASSALGGRESGTGELFF. The CDR3 DNA follows: TGTGCCAGCAGCGCCCTTGGTGGGCGGGAGAGTGGCACCGGGGAGCTGTTTTTT. This chain uses TRBV7-9 with TRBJ2-2; 7 positions agree with TRBD2. This CDR3 is built from 18 residues. Germline V lookup: CDR1 SEHNR, CDR2 FQNEAQ (reference sequence). The V and J ends lost 5 bases and 4 bases, in that order; junction bases with no gene match: 16.

The chain uses TRBV10-1 and TRBJ2-3; tentatively, D is TRBD2 (6 bases). The V end was cut by 3 bases, the J end by 6 bases, with 10 bases between. This CDR3 contains 13 residues. Germline V gives CDR1 WNHNN, CDR2 SYGVQD (reference sequence). Here the CDR3 DNA reads TGCGCCAGCAGTGAAGCCAGCGGGGATACGCAGTATTTT. It codes for CASSEASGDTQYF.

The rearrangement uses TRBV7-7 and TRBJ2-1; 8 positions match TRBD2. The CDR3 sequence is 17 residues long. The trim removed 1 base at V and 0 bases at J, leaving 5 bases unmatched. Germline V lookup: CDR1 SSHAT, CDR2 FNYEAQ (reference sequence). The chain's CDR3 is CASSLVSGRASYNEQFF. The CDR3 DNA sequence: TGTGCCAGCAGCTTAGTAAGCGGGAGAGCCTCCTACAATGAGCAGTTCTTC. The complete variable domain, with remaining parts taken from reference TRBV7-7 and TRBJ2-1, reads GAGVSQSPRYKVTKRGQDVTLRCDPISSHATLYWYQQALGQGPEFLTYFNYEAQPDKSGLPSDRFSAERPEGSISTLTIQRTEQRDSAMYRCASSLVSGRASYNEQFFGPGTRLTVL.

This rearrangement joins TRBV7-9 to TRBJ2-7; 7 positions agree with TRBD2. This CDR3 is 16 amino acids long. Per the germline V gene, CDR1 is SEHNR and CDR2 is FQNEAQ (reference sequence). V dropped 3 bases and J dropped 5; count of bases not matched to a gene: 13. This chain's CDR3 is CASSFPSGGRTDEQYF. In nucleotides, the CDR3 is TGTGCCAGCAGCTTCCCGTCGGGGGGAAGAACGGACGAGCAGTACTTC.

This chain links TRBV7-9 with TRBJ2-1; D remains ambiguous. The germline CDR1 and CDR2 sequences are SEHNR and FQNEAQ (reference sequence). The CDR3 spans 13 residues. V lost 4 bases, J lost 6 bases, and 10 bases lay in between. As DNA, the CDR3 is TGTGCCAGCAGCTCCCCTGGTGGCAATGAGCAGTTCTTC. The encoded protein is CASSSPGGNEQFF.

The gene calls are TRBV5-6 and TRBJ1-2; D ambiguous. CDR3 size: 14 residues. The V end lost 4 bases, the J end lost 7 bases, and 17 bases lay between the germline ends. CDR1 and CDR2 (germline): SGHDT, YYEEEE. CDR3 sequence: CASSPIERIGGYTF. The DNA for the CDR3 is TGTGCCAGCAGCCCGATAGAAAGGATCGGTGGCTACACCTTC.

The CDR3 loop reads CASSRTGGQPQHF. The CDR3 DNA sequence: TGTGCCAGTAGCCGGACAGGGGGCCAGCCCCAGCATTTT. The chain joins TRBV19 to TRBJ1-5; 11 bases are a match to TRBD1. The CDR3 covers 13 residues. Germline V gene data show CDR1 as LNHDA and CDR2 as SQIVND (reference sequence). The V segment lost 6 bases and the J segment 7 bases; nucleotides outside the gene matches: 2.

The chain has TRBV10-3 and TRBJ2-2; 16 bases fit TRBD2. V lost 7 bases to trimming and J lost 3 bases; unmatched junction nucleotides: 5. CDR1 and CDR2 from the germline V gene are ENHRY and SYGVKD. CDR3 length equals 17 residues. The CDR3 region is CAITPGLAGGYTGELFF. The CDR3 DNA reads as TGTGCCATCACCCCGGGACTAGCGGGAGGGTACACCGGGGAGCTGTTTTTT.

In its sample, this clone was seen once. The chain couples TRBV7-9 to TRBJ1-1; D ambiguous. CDR3 length equals 15 residues. Trimming stripped 1 base from V and 11 bases from J, with 20 bases between. Germline V gene lookup returns CDR1 SEHNR and CDR2 FQNEAQ (reference sequence). The CDR3 here is CASSLGGPGTMSAFF. DNA for the CDR3: TGTGCCAGCAGCTTAGGGGGTCCGGGAACTATGTCGGCTTTCTTT.

The V and J genes are TRBV28 and TRBJ1-4; D may be TRBD1 (6 bases). V lost 8 bases and J lost 8, with 15 bases in between. Germline V gene sequence: CDR1 MDHEN, CDR2 SYDVKM. This CDR3 is 13 amino acids long. The CDR3 DNA reads TGTGCCAGCGAGGGGGGGGGCGACGAAAAACTGTTTTTT. Translated, it gives CASEGGGDEKLFF.

The chain couples TRBV7-2 to TRBJ2-1, with D possibly being TRBD1 (6 bases). This CDR3 region has 19 residues. Germline-derived CDR1 and CDR2 are SGHTA and FQGNSA. The ends were cut back, 3 bases at V and 3 bases at J, with 24 bases in the middle. CDR3 amino acids: CASSFRGPTSGHYYNEQFF. The CDR3 nucleotides read TGTGCCAGCAGCTTCAGGGGCCCCACCAGCGGACACTACTACAATGAGCAGTTCTTC.

The genes are TRBV7-6 and TRBJ1-6, with TRBD1 matching over 7 bases. With 5 bases clipped from V and 5 bases from J, the junction kept 6 bases outside the gene matches. Per the germline V gene, CDR1 is SGHVS and CDR2 is FNYEAQ. The CDR3 is made up of 15 amino acids. CDR3 DNA sequence: TGTGCCAGCAGCCGACTGACAGGGAATAATTCACCCCTCCACTTT. It encodes CASSRLTGNNSPLHF.

The rearrangement links TRBV5-1 to TRBJ2-1; D gene uncertain. This CDR3 has 12 residues. Germline CDR1 and CDR2: SGHRS and YFSETQ. Trimming shortened V by 4 bases and J by 7 bases, and 9 bases separated the two germline ends. The CDR3 DNA sequence: TGCGCCAGCAGCACACCAGGAAATGAGCAGTTCTTC. This codes for CASSTPGNEQFF.

The chain is built from TRBV9 and TRBJ2-1; D perhaps matches TRBD2 (5 bases). The germline CDR1 and CDR2 sequences are SGDLS and YYNGEE. CDR3 size: 17 residues. Trimming stripped 0 bases from V and 5 bases from J, with 18 bases between. DNA of the CDR3: TGTGCCAGCAGCGTAGCTACCGAGCAGAGTAGCGACAATGAGCAGTTCTTC. This gives the protein CASSVATEQSSDNEQFF.

The chain carries TRBV30 and TRBJ2-1; TRBD2 agrees at 13 bases. Germline values: CDR1 GTSNPN, CDR2 SVGIG (reference sequence). J was trimmed by 9 bases and V by 5 bases; bases with no gene match: 13. The CDR3 is 16 amino acids. The CDR3 nucleotides are TGTGCCTGGGGAACGGTAGGGACTAGCGGGATAGGTGAGCAGTTCTTC. Its protein is CAWGTVGTSGIGEQFF.

The chain joins TRBV7-7 to TRBJ2-1; tentatively, D is TRBD2 (6 bases). In germline, CDR1 is SSHAT, CDR2 FNYEAQ (reference sequence). V lost 0 bases and J 3 bases, leaving 9 bases between the germline ends. This CDR3 spans 15 amino acids. CDR3 coding DNA: TGTGCCAGCAGCTTAGCTAGCGGCCTCTACAATGAGCAGTTCTTC. Protein sequence: CASSLASGLYNEQFF.

On this clone: The same CDR3 also results from other DNA sequences found in this sample. J is TRBJ2-7 and V is TRBV9; a weak D match, TRBD1 (6 bases). The germline V and J ends were trimmed by 2 bases and 1 base, with 10 bases remaining between them. In germline, CDR1 is SGDLS, CDR2 YYNGEE. The length of the CDR3 is 14 residues. The CDR3 reads CASSVTGQSYEQYF. The CDR3 DNA is TGTGCCAGCAGCGTCACGGGACAATCCTACGAGCAGTACTTC.

This chain links TRBV28 with TRBJ2-5; no clear D. The CDR3 loop spans 15 amino acids. The germline V and J ends were trimmed by 0 bases and 2 bases, with 10 bases remaining between them. Germline lookup yields CDR1 MDHEN and CDR2 SYDVKM. CDR3 amino acids: CASSLWGSTQETQYF. Here the CDR3 DNA reads TGTGCCAGCAGTTTATGGGGTTCTACTCAAGAGACCCAGTACTTC.